The sequence of this T cell receptor beta chain was determined in a study of cytomegalovirus exposure and HLA in healthy donors. 60 Vbeta and 13 Jbeta primers were used in PCR. The assay was immunoSEQ multiplex PCR, and TCRdb's table has in-frame clones only and misses some. The table records 110,000 or so clones, approximately 14% of them present only once. The germline V gene encodes CDR1 MNHNS and CDR2 SASEGT. The CDR3 has 15 residues. J was trimmed by 3 bases and V by 3 bases; bases with no gene match: 6. The sequence was obtained from a female donor in good health and CMV-seronegative. This chain connects TRBV6-1 to TRBJ1-1; 8 bases agree with TRBD1. The sequencing input was PBMCs. CDR3 in amino acids: CASSDPRTGYTEAFF. The CDR3 DNA follows: TGTGCCAGCAGTGATCCCCGGACAGGGTACACTGAAGCTTTCTTT.